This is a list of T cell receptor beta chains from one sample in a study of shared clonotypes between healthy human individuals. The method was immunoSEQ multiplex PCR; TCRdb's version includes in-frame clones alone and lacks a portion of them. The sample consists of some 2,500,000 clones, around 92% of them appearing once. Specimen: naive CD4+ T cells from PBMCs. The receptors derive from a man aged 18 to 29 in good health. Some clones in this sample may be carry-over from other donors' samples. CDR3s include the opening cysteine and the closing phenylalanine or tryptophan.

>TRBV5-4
CASSSRDTQYF
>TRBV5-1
CASSSIPSGRPYEQYF
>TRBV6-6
CASSNTGPYNSPLHF
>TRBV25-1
CASSEYGRPTQYF
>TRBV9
CASSEDLRDTQYF
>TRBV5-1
CASSLRGGASSYNEQFF
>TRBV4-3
CASSQDWGVEGAKDTQYF
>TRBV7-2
CASSSGLAGGVETQYF
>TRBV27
CASSPRGAVNYEQYF
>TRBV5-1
CASSLGGSAGNTIYF
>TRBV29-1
CSVEVGTDTQYF
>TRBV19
CASSNEGDSFISNQPQHF
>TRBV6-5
CASSPALPWRRGYTF
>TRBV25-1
CASSELTSGETGELFF
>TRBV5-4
CASSLSLAGFTDTQYF
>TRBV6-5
CASSVRDGSYGYTF
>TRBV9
CASSVASHSYEQFF
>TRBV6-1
CASKVNRDEQYF
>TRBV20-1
CSVGSRGGYTF